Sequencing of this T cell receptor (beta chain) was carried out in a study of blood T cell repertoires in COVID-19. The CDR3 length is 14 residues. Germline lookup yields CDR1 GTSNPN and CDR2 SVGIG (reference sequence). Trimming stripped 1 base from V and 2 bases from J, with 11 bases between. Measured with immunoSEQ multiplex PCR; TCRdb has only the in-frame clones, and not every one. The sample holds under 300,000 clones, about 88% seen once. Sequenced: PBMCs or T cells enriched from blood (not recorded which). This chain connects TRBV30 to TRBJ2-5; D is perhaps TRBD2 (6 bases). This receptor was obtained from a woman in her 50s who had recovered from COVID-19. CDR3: CAWSAGLKQETQYF. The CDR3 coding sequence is TGTGCCTGGAGTGCGGGACTTAAACAAGAGACCCAGTACTTC.